This is a list of T cell receptor beta chains from one sample in a study of blood T cell repertoires in COVID-19. Method: immunoSEQ multiplex PCR; TCRdb's copy keeps in-frame clones and lacks some. In the table there are over 30,000 clones, 90% to 95% of which are singletons. Sequenced: peripheral blood. The receptor source for this set is a human donor in a cohort sampled during active COVID-19. The CDR3 runs from the conserved cysteine through the conserved F or W. The order of the fields is CDR3 length, D gene, V gene, J gene, clone size, CDR3 protein, CDR3 DNA. A D gene is named only where the DNA matches it firmly. Expanded clones are given a class, and other clones once, few, many or no size at all.

13	NA	TRBV5-4	TRBJ2-3	NA	CASSGANTDTQYF	TGTGCCAGCAGCGGGGCTAACACAGATACGCAGTATTTT
13	NA	TRBV6-4	TRBJ2-1	NA	CASSSSSYNEQFF	TGTGCCAGCAGTTCCAGCTCCTACAATGAGCAGTTCTTC
15	TRBD1	TRBV27	TRBJ1-1	NA	CASSLGTARNTEAFF	TGTGCCAGCAGTCTCGGGACAGCTCGGAACACTGAAGCTTTCTTT
15	TRBD2	TRBV19	TRBJ2-2	once	CASSELAGHTGELFF	TGTGCCAGTAGTGAACTAGCGGGTCACACCGGGGAGCTGTTTTTT
12	NA	TRBV7-9	TRBJ1-1	NA	CASTGGNTEAFF	TGTGCCAGCACCGGAGGGAACACTGAAGCTTTCTTT
15	NA	TRBV19	TRBJ2-1	once	CASSIVGLSVSEQFF	TGTGCCAGTAGTATTGTAGGACTCTCCGTTAGTGAGCAGTTCTTC
16	TRBD1	TRBV7-9	TRBJ1-6	NA	CASSAPGTGLSSPLHF	TGTGCCAGCAGCGCCCCCGGGACAGGGTTGAGTTCACCCCTCCACTTT
15	TRBD1	TRBV5-4	TRBJ2-5	NA	CASSPWTGGLETQYF	TGTGCCAGCAGCCCCTGGACAGGGGGCTTAGAGACCCAGTACTTC
13	TRBD1	TRBV7-9	TRBJ1-2	NA	CASSLGPGGGYTF	TGTGCCAGCAGCTTAGGGCCAGGGGGAGGCTACACCTTC
16	TRBD2	TRBV7-7	TRBJ2-5	NA	CASSPRQGLAEETQYF	TGTGCTAGCAGCCCCAGGCAGGGACTAGCGGAAGAGACCCAGTACTTC
16	NA	TRBV7-2	TRBJ1-3	NA	CASSLARDTGGNTIYF	TGTGCCAGCAGCTTAGCGAGAGACACGGGGGGAAACACCATATATTTT
12	NA	TRBV6-5	TRBJ2-5	NA	CASSQRQETQYF	TGTGCCAGCAGTCAACGGCAAGAGACCCAGTACTTC
15	TRBD1	TRBV28	TRBJ2-5	once	CASSLPGTVQETQYF	TGTGCCAGCAGTTTGCCCGGGACAGTCCAAGAGACCCAGTACTTC
14	NA	TRBV28	TRBJ2-2	NA	CASSRVVYTGELFF	TGTGCCAGCAGCCGGGTAGTATACACCGGGGAGCTGTTTTTT
11	NA	TRBV28	TRBJ2-5	NA	CASSDRGPQYF	TGTGCCAGCAGTGACCGCGGCCCCCAGTACTTC
13	NA	TRBV2	TRBJ2-3	NA	CASKATSTDTQYF	TGTGCCAGCAAAGCGACTAGCACAGATACGCAGTATTTT
10	NA	TRBV28	TRBJ1-1	NA	CASFSTEAFF	TGTGCCAGTTTCAGCACTGAAGCTTTCTTT
14	NA	TRBV11-3	TRBJ2-3	NA	CASSSQGFTDTQYF	TGTGCCAGCAGCTCACAGGGTTTCACAGATACGCAGTATTTT
14	NA	TRBV9	TRBJ1-1	NA	CASSGTASGTEAFF	TGTGCCAGCAGCGGGACGGCCTCGGGGACTGAAGCTTTCTTT
15	NA	TRBV28	TRBJ1-3	once	CASSSFDYSGNTIYF	TGTGCCAGCAGTTCCTTCGACTACTCTGGAAACACCATATATTTT
15	NA	TRBV2	TRBJ2-5	NA	CASSEDGGTQETQYF	TGTGCCAGCAGTGAAGACGGGGGTACACAAGAGACCCAGTACTTC
14	TRBD1	TRBV19	TRBJ2-2	NA	CASRSTGEVGELFF	TGTGCCAGTAGGAGTACAGGGGAAGTCGGGGAGCTGTTTTTT
13	NA	TRBV19	TRBJ1-2	once	CASRGTGSYGYTF	TGTGCCAGTAGGGGAACAGGCAGCTATGGCTACACCTTC
17	TRBD2	TRBV4-2	TRBJ2-5	NA	CASSQPGLAGGGETQYF	TGTGCCAGCAGCCAGCCGGGACTAGCGGGAGGAGGTGAGACCCAGTACTTC
15	NA	TRBV20-1	TRBJ1-1	NA	CSASKRDRTNTEAFF	TGCAGTGCTAGTAAGCGGGATCGCACGAACACTGAAGCTTTCTTT
18	NA	TRBV12-5	TRBJ1-6	NA	CASGSEAPGRIYNSPLHF	TGTGCTAGTGGCTCCGAAGCCCCGGGAAGAATCTATAATTCACCCCTCCACTTT
12	NA	TRBV9	TRBJ1-6	NA	CASSTFGGALHF	TGTGCCAGCAGCACCTTCGGGGGGGCTCTCCACTTT
13	NA	TRBV29-1	TRBJ2-5	NA	CSVEDGVGETQYF	TGCAGCGTTGAAGACGGGGTAGGGGAGACCCAGTACTTC
15	NA	TRBV6-5	TRBJ2-2	NA	CASSVVRTSTGELFF	TGTGCCAGCAGCGTGGTCCGGACTTCGACCGGGGAGCTGTTTTTT
12	NA	TRBV4-3	TRBJ1-1	NA	CASSQDQGWAFF	TGCGCCAGCAGCCAAGATCAGGGTTGGGCTTTCTTT
16	TRBD2	TRBV27	TRBJ2-2	few	CASSTPASGVVGELFF	TGTGCCAGCAGCACTCCTGCTAGCGGGGTGGTCGGGGAGCTGTTTTTT
15	NA	TRBV12-5	TRBJ2-3	NA	CASGLLEFSADTQYF	TGTGCTAGTGGTTTACTCGAATTTTCGGCAGATACGCAGTATTTT
15	TRBD2	TRBV6-2/TRBV6-3	TRBJ2-5	NA	CASSYSGGRLETQYF	TGTGCCAGCAGTTATAGCGGGGGGCGTCTGGAGACCCAGTACTTC
16	NA	TRBV5-6	TRBJ1-5	NA	CASSFGGPYSNQPQHF	TGTGCCAGCAGCTTCGGAGGGCCTTATAGCAATCAGCCCCAGCATTTT
16	NA	TRBV19	TRBJ1-6	NA	CASSTTELSYNSPLHF	TGTGCCAGTAGTACCACGGAGCTCAGCTATAATTCACCCCTCCACTTT
11	TRBD1	TRBV20-1	TRBJ1-2	once	CSAPRQGSYTF	TGCAGTGCTCCCAGACAGGGCAGCTACACCTTC
15	TRBD1	TRBV10-3	TRBJ1-6	NA	CAISETTGSGSPLHF	TGTGCCATCAGTGAGACGACAGGGTCCGGGTCACCCCTCCACTTT
16	TRBD1	TRBV5-6	TRBJ1-4	NA	CASSLRGGTGSEKLFF	TGTGCCAGCAGCTTGAGGGGCGGGACAGGGAGTGAAAAACTGTTTTTT
13	NA	TRBV6-5	TRBJ1-1	NA	CASRGSMNTEAFF	TGTGCCAGCAGAGGGAGTATGAACACTGAAGCTTTCTTT
14	NA	TRBV6-4	TRBJ2-2	NA	CASSDRESAGELFF	TGTGCCAGCAGTGACAGGGAGTCGGCCGGGGAGCTGTTTTTT
16	TRBD1	TRBV4-2	TRBJ2-3	NA	CASSQAGTGGTDTQYF	TGTGCCAGCAGCCAAGCCGGGACAGGGGGGACAGATACGCAGTATTTT
16	TRBD1	TRBV19	TRBJ2-6	NA	CASSAQGVTGANVLTF	TGTGCCAGTAGTGCACAGGGGGTCACGGGGGCCAACGTCCTGACTTTC
14	NA	TRBV10-3	TRBJ1-1	NA	CAISELQGTTEAFF	TGTGCCATCAGTGAATTGCAGGGAACAACTGAAGCTTTCTTT
16	TRBD1	TRBV6-6	TRBJ2-2	NA	CASSERQGAGSGELFF	TGTGCCAGCAGCGAACGACAGGGGGCGGGATCCGGGGAGCTGTTTTTT
13	TRBD1	TRBV19	TRBJ1-1	NA	CASRHRGETEAFF	TGTGCCAGTAGGCACAGGGGGGAGACTGAAGCTTTCTTT
17	NA	TRBV6-4	TRBJ2-6	NA	CASSGRDSGSGANVLTF	TGTGCCAGCAGTGGGCGCGACTCGGGTTCTGGGGCCAACGTCCTGACTTTC
17	TRBD1	TRBV7-2	TRBJ2-2	NA	CASSSSLGAGGVWELFF	TGTGCCAGCAGCTCCTCACTAGGGGCAGGGGGTGTTTGGGAGCTGTTTTTT
12	NA	TRBV5-1	TRBJ1-1	NA	CASSLSNTEAFF	TGCGCCAGCAGCCTTAGTAACACTGAAGCTTTCTTT
14	TRBD2	TRBV5-1	TRBJ2-5	NA	CASRASGGQETQYF	TGCGCCAGCAGAGCTAGCGGGGGGCAAGAGACCCAGTACTTC
14	NA	TRBV19	TRBJ2-1	NA	CASSMGLMGGEQFF	TGTGCCAGTAGTATGGGGCTCATGGGAGGTGAGCAGTTCTTC
15	TRBD1	TRBV4-1	TRBJ1-4	NA	CASSPGQPTNEKLFF	TGCGCCAGCAGCCCGGGACAGCCAACTAATGAAAAACTGTTTTTT
12	NA	TRBV30	TRBJ2-1	NA	CAWRLTRSRQFF	TGTGCCTGGAGACTGACTCGGAGTAGGCAGTTCTTC
13	TRBD2	TRBV13	TRBJ2-1	NA	CASSSGLAGVTFF	TGTGCCAGCAGCTCTGGACTAGCGGGAGTCACGTTCTTC